This T cell receptor beta chain stems from a study of blood T cell repertoires in COVID-19. In the study overall: Nucleic acid was either cDNA or gDNA, and it came from T cells, B-cell-depleted T cells, or PBMCs.

Grouping used clinical history reported by participants in a survey and questionnaire. Original data processing: It was from reference gene primer amplification that nucleated cell counts were estimated. Sequenced by immunoSEQ multiplex PCR; TCRdb stores in-frame clones only, minus some. V, J and clone size derive from that table, while D and trimming were established from the DNA sequence. The top ten hold around 5% of the sample, which has some 350,000 clones, over 80% seen once. Sequencing was carried out using PBMCs or T cells enriched from blood (not recorded which). The sequence was obtained from a man aged 30 to 45 who had recovered from COVID-19.

The CDR3 is CASSPLTGGGSRTEAFF. CDR3 DNA: TGTGCCAGCTCACCATTAACAGGGGGCGGGTCGCGGACTGAAGCTTTCTTT. V usage is TRBV18 and J usage is TRBJ1-1; TRBD1 agrees at 9 bases. V gave up 2 bases and J gave up 5 bases; unmatched junction bases: 12. There are 17 residues in the CDR3. The germline V gene has CDR1 KGHSH and CDR2 LQKENI.